This T cell receptor (beta chain) was identified during a study of T cells in Graves' hyperthyroidism and ophthalmopathy. Investigators excluded patients with uncontrolled infection, other autoimmune disease, pregnancy or lactation. This clonotype has just a few counts. The antigen remains undetermined. Findings of the study overall: Blood held most thyroid clonotypes expanded above 0.001 frequency.

Germline values: CDR1 SGHTA, CDR2 FQGNSA. This CDR3 is 15 amino acids long. V lost 3 bases to trimming and J lost 12 bases, with 18 bases between them. TCR beta CDR3 regions were amplified from RNA transcripts. HTBI primers drove first-round RT-PCR of the TCR CDR3. MiXCR, run by TCRdb on the multiplex PCR reads, gives a single entry per CDR3 protein. The table shows a few hundred thousand distinct CDR3 sequences, with about 45% occurring only once. The chain couples TRBV7-2 to TRBJ1-6; maybe TRBD1 (6 bases). What was sequenced was peripheral blood or thyroid tissue (not recorded which). The TCR originated in an adult woman with Graves' disease, either hyperthyroidism or ophthalmopathy (not recorded which). This CDR3 reads CASSFSGGKDKPLHF. The CDR3 DNA sequence: TGTGCCAGCAGCTTTTCCGGGGGCAAAGATAAACCCCTCCACTTT.